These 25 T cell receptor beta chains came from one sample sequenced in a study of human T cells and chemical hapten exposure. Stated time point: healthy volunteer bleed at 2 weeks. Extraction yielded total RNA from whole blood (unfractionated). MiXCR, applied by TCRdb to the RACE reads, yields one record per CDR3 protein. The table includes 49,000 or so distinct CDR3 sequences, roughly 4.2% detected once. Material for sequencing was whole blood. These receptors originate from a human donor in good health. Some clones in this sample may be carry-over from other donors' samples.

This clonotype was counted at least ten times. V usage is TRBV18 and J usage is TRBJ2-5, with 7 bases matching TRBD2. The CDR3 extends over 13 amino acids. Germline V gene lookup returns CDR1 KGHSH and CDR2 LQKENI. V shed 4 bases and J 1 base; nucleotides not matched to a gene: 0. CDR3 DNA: TGTGCCAGCTCACGGGGGGGCCAAGAGACCCAGTACTTC. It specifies CASSRGGQETQYF.

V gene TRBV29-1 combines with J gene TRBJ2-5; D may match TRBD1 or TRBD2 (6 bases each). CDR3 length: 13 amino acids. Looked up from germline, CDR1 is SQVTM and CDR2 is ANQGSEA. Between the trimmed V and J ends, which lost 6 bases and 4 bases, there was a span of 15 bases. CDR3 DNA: TGCAGCGTGGAGGCGGAGGGGGGAGAGACCCAGTACTTC. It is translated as CSVEAEGGETQYF.

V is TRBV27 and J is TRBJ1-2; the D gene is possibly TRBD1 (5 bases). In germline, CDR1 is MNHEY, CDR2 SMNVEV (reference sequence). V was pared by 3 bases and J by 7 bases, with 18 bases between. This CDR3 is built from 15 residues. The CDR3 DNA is TGTGCCAGCAGTTTGAGAGGGGAAGTGCCGGCTGGCTACACCTTC. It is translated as CASSLRGEVPAGYTF.

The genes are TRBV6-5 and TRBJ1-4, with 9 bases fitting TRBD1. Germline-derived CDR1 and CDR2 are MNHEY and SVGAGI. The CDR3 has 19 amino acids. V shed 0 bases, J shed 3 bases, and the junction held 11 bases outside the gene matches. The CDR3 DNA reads TGTGCCAGCAGTTACTCGATACTAAAGGGACAGGGCCCTAATGAAAAACTGTTTTTT. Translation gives CASSYSILKGQGPNEKLFF.

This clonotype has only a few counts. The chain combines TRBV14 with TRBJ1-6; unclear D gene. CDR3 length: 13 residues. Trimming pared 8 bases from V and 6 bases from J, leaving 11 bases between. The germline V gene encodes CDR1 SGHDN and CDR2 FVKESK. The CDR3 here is CASGPEFNSPLHF. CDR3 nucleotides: TGTGCCAGCGGGCCCGAGTTTAATTCACCCCTCCACTTT.

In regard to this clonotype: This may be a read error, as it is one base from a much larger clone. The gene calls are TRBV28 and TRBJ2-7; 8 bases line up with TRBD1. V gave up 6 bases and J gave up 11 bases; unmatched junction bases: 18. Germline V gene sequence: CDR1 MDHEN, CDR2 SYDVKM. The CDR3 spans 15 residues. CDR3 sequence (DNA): TGTGCCAGCAGCCAACCCGGGACAGGCTATCGGGAGAAGTACTTC. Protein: CASSQPGTGYREKYF.

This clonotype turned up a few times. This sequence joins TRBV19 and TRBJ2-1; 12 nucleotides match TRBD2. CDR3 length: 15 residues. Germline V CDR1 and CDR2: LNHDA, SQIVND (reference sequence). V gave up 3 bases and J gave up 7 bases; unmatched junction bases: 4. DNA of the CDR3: TGTGCCAGTAGTATTGGACTAGCGGGACGGAATGAGCAGTTCTTC. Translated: CASSIGLAGRNEQFF.

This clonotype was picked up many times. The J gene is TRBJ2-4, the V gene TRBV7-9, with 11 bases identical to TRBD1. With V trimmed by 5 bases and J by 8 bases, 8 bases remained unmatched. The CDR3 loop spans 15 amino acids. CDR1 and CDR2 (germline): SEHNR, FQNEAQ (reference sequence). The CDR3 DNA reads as TGTGCCAGCAGCACGGACAGGGGGCGCGAGGACATTCAGTACTTC. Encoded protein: CASSTDRGREDIQYF.

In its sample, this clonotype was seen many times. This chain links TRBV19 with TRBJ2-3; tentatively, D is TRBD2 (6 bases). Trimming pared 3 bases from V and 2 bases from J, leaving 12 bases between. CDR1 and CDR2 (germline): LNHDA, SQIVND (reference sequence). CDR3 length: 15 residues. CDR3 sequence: CASSILGSPTDTQYF. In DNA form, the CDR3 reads TGTGCCAGTAGTATCCTCGGGAGCCCCACAGATACGCAGTATTTT.

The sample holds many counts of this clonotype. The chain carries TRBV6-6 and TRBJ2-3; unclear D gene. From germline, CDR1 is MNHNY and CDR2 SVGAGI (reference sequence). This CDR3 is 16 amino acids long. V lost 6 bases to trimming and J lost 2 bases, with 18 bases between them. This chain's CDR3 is CASSTEAGSLTDTQYF. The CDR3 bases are TGTGCCAGCAGCACCGAGGCCGGATCACTCACAGATACGCAGTATTTT.

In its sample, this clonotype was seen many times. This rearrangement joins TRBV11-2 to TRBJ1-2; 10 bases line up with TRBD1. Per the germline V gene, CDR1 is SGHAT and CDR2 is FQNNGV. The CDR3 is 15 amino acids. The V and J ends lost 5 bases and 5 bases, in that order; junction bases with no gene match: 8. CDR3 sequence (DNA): TGTGCCAGCAGCCCCGGACAGGGGGGACTATATGGCTACACCTTC. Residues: CASSPGQGGLYGYTF.

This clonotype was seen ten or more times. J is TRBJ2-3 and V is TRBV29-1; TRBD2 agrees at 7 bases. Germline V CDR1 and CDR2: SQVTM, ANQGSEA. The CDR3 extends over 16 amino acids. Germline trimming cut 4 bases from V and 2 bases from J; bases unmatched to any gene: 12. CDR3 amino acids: CSVVSFSAGATDTQYF. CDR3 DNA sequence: TGCAGCGTTGTCTCCTTTTCGGCGGGAGCCACAGATACGCAGTATTTT.

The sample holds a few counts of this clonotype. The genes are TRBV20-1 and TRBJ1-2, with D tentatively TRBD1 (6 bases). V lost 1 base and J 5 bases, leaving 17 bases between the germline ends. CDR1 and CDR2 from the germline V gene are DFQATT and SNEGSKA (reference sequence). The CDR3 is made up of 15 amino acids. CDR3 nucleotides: TGCAGTGCTAGAGTCCCCTCGGGGGCGGCATATGGCTACACCTTC. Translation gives CSARVPSGAAYGYTF.

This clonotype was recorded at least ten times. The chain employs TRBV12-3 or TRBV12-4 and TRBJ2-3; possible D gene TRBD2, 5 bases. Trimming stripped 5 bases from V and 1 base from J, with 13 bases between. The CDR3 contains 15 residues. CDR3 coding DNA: TGTGCCAGCAGTGGATTTACTAGGGGCACAGATACGCAGTATTTT. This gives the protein CASSGFTRGTDTQYF.

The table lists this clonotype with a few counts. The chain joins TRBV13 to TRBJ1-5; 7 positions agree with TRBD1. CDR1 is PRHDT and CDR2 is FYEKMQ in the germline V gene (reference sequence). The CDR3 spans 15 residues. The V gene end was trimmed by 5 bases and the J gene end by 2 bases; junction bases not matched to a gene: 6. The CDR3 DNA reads TGTGCCAGCAGCCGCAATACAGGGGGCAATCAGCCCCAGCATTTT. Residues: CASSRNTGGNQPQHF. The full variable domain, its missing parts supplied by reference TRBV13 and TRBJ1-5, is AAGVIQSPRHLIKEKRETATLKCYPIPRHDTVYWYQQGPGQDPQFLISFYEKMQSDKGSIPDRFSAQQFSDYHSELNMSSLELGDSALYFCASSRNTGGNQPQHFGDGTRLSIL.

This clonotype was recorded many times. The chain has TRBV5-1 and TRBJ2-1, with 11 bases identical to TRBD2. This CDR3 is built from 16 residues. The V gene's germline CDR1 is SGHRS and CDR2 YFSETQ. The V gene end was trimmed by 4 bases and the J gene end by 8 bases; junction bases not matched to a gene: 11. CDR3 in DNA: TGCGCCAGCAGCGATGAACGACTAGCGGGAAGGGATGAGCAGTTCTTC. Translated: CASSDERLAGRDEQFF.

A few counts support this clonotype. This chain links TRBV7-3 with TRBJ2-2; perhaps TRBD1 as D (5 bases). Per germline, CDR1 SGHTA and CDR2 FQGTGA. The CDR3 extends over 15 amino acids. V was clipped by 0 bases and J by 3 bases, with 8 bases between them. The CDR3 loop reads CASSLTGLHTGELFF. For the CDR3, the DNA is TGTGCCAGCAGCTTAACGGGGCTCCACACCGGGGAGCTGTTTTTT.

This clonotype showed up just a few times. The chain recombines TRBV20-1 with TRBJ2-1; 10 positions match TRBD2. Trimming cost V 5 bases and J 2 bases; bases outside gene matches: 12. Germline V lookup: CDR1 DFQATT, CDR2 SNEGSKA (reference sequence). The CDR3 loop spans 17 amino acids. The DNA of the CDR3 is TGCAGTGCTGAACTGACTACTAGCGGGATCGCCTACAATGAGCAGTTCTTC. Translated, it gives CSAELTTSGIAYNEQFF.

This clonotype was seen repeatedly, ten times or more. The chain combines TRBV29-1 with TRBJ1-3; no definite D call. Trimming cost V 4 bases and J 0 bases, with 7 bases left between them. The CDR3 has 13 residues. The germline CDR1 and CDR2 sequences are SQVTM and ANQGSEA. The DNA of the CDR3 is TGCAGCGTTGGGGTTAGCTCTGGAAACACCATATATTTT. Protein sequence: CSVGVSSGNTIYF.

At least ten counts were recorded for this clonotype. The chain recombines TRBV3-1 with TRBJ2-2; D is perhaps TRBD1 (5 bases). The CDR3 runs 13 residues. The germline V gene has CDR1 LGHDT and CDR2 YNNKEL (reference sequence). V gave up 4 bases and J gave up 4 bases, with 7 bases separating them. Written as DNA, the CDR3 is TGTGCCAGCAGCCCAGGGCGCACCGGGGAGCTGTTTTTT. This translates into CASSPGRTGELFF.

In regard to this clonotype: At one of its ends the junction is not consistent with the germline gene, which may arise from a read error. The CDR3 DNA sequence: TGCGCCAGCAGCCAACAACTAGCGGGTTCGGGCCGGCTGTTC. Amino acid sequence: CASSQQLAGSGRLF. This rearrangement joins TRBV4-1 to TRBJ2-4, with 9 nucleotides matching TRBD2. This CDR3 has 14 residues. The germline gives CDR1 MGHRA, CDR2 YSYEKL.

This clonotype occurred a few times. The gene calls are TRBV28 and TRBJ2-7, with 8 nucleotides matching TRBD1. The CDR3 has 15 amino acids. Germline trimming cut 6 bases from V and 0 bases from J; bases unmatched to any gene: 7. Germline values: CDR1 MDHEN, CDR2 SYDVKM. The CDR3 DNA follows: TGTGCCAGCAGATTCGGACAGGGAAGCTCCTACGAGCAGTACTTC. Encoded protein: CASRFGQGSSYEQYF.

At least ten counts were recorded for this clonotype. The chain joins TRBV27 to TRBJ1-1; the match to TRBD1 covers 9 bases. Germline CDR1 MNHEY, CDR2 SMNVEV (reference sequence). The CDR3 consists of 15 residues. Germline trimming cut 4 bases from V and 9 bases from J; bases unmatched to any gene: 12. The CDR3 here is CASSSRQGDTLKAFF. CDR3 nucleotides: TGTGCCAGCAGTTCCCGACAGGGGGATACACTGAAAGCTTTCTTT.

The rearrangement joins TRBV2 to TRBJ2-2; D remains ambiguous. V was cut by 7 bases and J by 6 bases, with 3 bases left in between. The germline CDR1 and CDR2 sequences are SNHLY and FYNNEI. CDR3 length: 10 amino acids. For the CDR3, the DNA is TGTGCCAGCAAATCCGGGGAGCTGTTTTTT. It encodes CASKSGELFF.

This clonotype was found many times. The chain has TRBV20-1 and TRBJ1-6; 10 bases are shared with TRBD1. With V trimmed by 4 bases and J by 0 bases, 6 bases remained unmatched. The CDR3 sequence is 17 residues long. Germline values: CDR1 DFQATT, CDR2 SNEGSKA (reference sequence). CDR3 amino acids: CSATGQGVVSYNSPLHF. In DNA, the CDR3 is TGCAGTGCTACTGGACAGGGGGTCGTCTCCTATAATTCACCCCTCCACTTT.